These 2 T cell receptor beta chains came from one sample sequenced in a study of T cells in Graves' hyperthyroidism and ophthalmopathy. The investigators amplified TCR beta CDR3 regions from RNA transcripts. The primer set for the first-round RT-PCR of the TCR CDR3 was HTBI. TCRdb reprocessed the multiplex PCR reads with MiXCR, giving one entry per CDR3 protein. The table shows about 400,000 distinct CDR3 sequences, with about an eighth occurring only once. Sequenced sample: blood. Receptors originate from a woman aged 18-29 years with Graves' hyperthyroidism.

The gene calls are TRBV5-4 and TRBJ2-1; D not resolved. V was trimmed by 0 bases and J by 5 bases, leaving 12 bases between them. This CDR3 has 15 residues. Germline V gene sequence: CDR1 SGHNT, CDR2 YYREEE (reference sequence). DNA of the CDR3: TGTGCCAGCAGCTTGGATTCCATTCGAGACAATGAGCAGTTCTTC. This encodes CASSLDSIRDNEQFF.

This clonotype was picked up a small number of times. The V and J genes are TRBV9 and TRBJ2-3, with TRBD2 as a possible D gene (6 bases). The CDR3 contains 15 residues. V lost 0 bases, J lost 1 base, and 9 bases lay in between. In germline, CDR1 is SGDLS, CDR2 YYNGEE. The CDR3 DNA is TGTGCCAGCAGCGTAGAAGGAGGGGGCACAGATACGCAGTATTTT. Residues: CASSVEGGGTDTQYF.